This TCR beta chain was observed in a study of blood T cells in healthy people across ages. CDR3 size: 16 residues. V dropped 6 bases and J dropped 1; count of bases not matched to a gene: 9. Primers used in a second PCR of about 7 to 12 cycles were a sample-barcoded 5' primer and a J-beta primer mix. TCRdb used MiXCR to reprocess the 5' RACE reads, holding one entry per CDR3 protein. The repertoire holds approximately 800,000 distinct CDR3 sequences, about 37% seen once, with 10% to 15% in the top ten. This TCR came from a man aged 18 to 35 in good health. Sequencing was performed on blood. V is TRBV12-3 or TRBV12-4 and J is TRBJ1-2; 9 positions match TRBD1. CDR3 in DNA: TGTGCCAGCAGGGGATCGGGACAGGGTATTAACTATGGCTACACCTTC. It yields the protein CASRGSGQGINYGYTF.